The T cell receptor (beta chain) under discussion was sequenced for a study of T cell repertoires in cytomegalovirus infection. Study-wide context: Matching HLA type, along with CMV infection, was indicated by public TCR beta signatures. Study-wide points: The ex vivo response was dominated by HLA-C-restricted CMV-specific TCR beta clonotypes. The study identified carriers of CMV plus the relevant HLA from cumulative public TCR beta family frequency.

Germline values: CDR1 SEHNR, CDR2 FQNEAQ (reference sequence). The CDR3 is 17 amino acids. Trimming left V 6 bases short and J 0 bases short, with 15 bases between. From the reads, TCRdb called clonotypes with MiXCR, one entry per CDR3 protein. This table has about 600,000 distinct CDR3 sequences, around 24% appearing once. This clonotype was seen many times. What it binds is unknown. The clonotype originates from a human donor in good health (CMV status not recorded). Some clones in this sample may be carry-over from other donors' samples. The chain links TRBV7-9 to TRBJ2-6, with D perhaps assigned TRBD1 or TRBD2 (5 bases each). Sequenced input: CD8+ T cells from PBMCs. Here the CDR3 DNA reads TGTGCCAGCAGTCCAGGGAGCCGATTCTCTGGGGCCAACGTCCTGACTTTC. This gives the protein CASSPGSRFSGANVLTF.